Below, 11 T cell receptor beta chains from the same sample are listed, as sequenced in a study of blood T cell repertoires in COVID-19. TCRdb's copy holds only in-frame clones and misses some; the assay was immunoSEQ multiplex PCR. Of 410,000 or so clones detected, approximately 89% appear once; the ten largest clones hold approximately 1.5%. Sequenced material: peripheral blood. The receptors shown here come from a woman in her thirties or forties with COVID-19, enrolled during active disease.

The chain is built from TRBV27 and TRBJ2-3; the match to TRBD2 covers 8 bases. The CDR3 runs to 15 residues. Trimming cost V 5 bases and J 0 bases; bases outside gene matches: 4. Germline V gene lookup returns CDR1 MNHEY and CDR2 SMNVEV (reference sequence). The CDR3 loop is CASSRSGTSTDTQYF. CDR3 DNA sequence: TGTGCCAGCAGTCGTAGCGGGACTAGCACAGATACGCAGTATTTT.

CDR3 region: CASSSPTGRNEKLFF. The CDR3 DNA is TGTGCCAGCAGCTCGCCGACAGGGCGTAATGAAAAACTGTTTTTT. The chain employs TRBV5-6 and TRBJ1-4; 7 bases line up with TRBD1. Germline loops: CDR1 SGHDT, CDR2 YYEEEE. With V trimmed by 3 bases and J by 4 bases, 6 bases remained unmatched. This CDR3 has 15 amino acids.

This rearrangement joins TRBV12-5 to TRBJ2-3; 12 nucleotides agree with TRBD2. This CDR3 contains 16 residues. Germline V CDR1 and CDR2: LGHNT, FRNRAP. V lost 2 bases and J lost 1; bases outside the gene matches: 1. The CDR3 bases are TGTGCTAGTGGTTTGCGGACTAGCGGGGGCACAGATACGCAGTATTTT. Its translation: CASGLRTSGGTDTQYF.

The V and J genes are TRBV27 and TRBJ1-2; TRBD1 agrees at 8 bases. Germline CDR1 reads MNHEY; CDR2 reads SMNVEV (reference sequence). Trimming took 0 bases from V and 4 from J; bases not matched to a gene: 1. The CDR3 is 14 amino acids. The CDR3 DNA is TGTGCCAGCAGTTTATCTACAGGGGGCTATGGCTACACCTTC. Its protein product is CASSLSTGGYGYTF.

This chain connects TRBV24-1 to TRBJ2-5, with D possibly TRBD1 on 5 matching bases. The CDR3 length is 17 residues. V was pared by 4 bases and J by 0 bases, with 17 bases between. Germline V CDR1 and CDR2: KGHDR, SFDVKD. CDR3 DNA sequence: TGTGCCACCAGTGAAGCAGGGTTCGGTCCGTACCAAGAGACCCAGTACTTC. This translates into CATSEAGFGPYQETQYF.

The J gene is TRBJ1-1, the V gene TRBV19; 9 bases are shared with TRBD1. V shed 4 bases, J shed 5 bases, and the junction held 2 bases outside the gene matches. This CDR3 is 13 amino acids long. Germline values: CDR1 LNHDA, CDR2 SQIVND (reference sequence). CDR3 coding DNA: TGTGCCAGTAGTAACGGACAGGGGACTGAAGCTTTCTTT. Translating it yields CASSNGQGTEAFF.

J is TRBJ1-1 and V is TRBV20-1; D is undetermined. With 3 bases removed from V and 7 bases from J, the gap between germline ends came to 9 bases. The CDR3 covers 11 residues. Germline V lookup: CDR1 DFQATT, CDR2 SNEGSKA (reference sequence). The CDR3 is CSARLISEAFF. As DNA, the CDR3 is TGCAGTGCTAGGTTAATCAGTGAAGCTTTCTTT.

The gene calls are TRBV29-1 and TRBJ2-2; D may be TRBD2 (6 bases). CDR1 is SQVTM, CDR2 ANQGSEA, per germline. Trimming removed 7 bases from V and 6 bases from J, with 15 bases in between. CDR3 length: 13 amino acids. CDR3 sequence (DNA): TGCAGCGCCACTCGCGGGGTTCCCGGGGAGCTGTTTTTT. This encodes CSATRGVPGELFF.

This clone was seen a handful of times. This chain uses TRBV12-3 or TRBV12-4 with TRBJ1-6; the D gene is possibly TRBD1 (5 bases). Between the trimmed V and J ends, which lost 1 base and 8 bases, there was a span of 6 bases. The CDR3 totals 13 residues. The CDR3: CASSLVQDSPLHF. CDR3 DNA sequence: TGTGCCAGCAGTTTAGTACAGGATTCACCCCTCCACTTT.

The V call is TRBV10-3, the J call TRBJ2-7; a weak D match, TRBD1 (6 bases). Looked up from germline, CDR1 is ENHRY and CDR2 is SYGVKD. The germline V and J ends were trimmed by 5 bases and 2 bases, with 10 bases remaining between them. The CDR3 has 13 residues. The CDR3 protein is CAISSDRTYEQYF. Here the CDR3 DNA reads TGTGCCATCAGTTCCGACAGGACCTACGAGCAGTACTTC.

The chain uses TRBV4-2 and TRBJ1-4, with 10 bases aligning to TRBD1. The ends lost 2 bases at V and 6 bases at J; junction bases unmatched: 6. The CDR3 is 16 residues long. Germline V CDR1 and CDR2: LGHNA, YNFKEQ. CDR3 nucleotides: TGTGCCAGCAGCCAACTCTCCGGGACAGGGGATGAAAAACTGTTTTTT. This translates into CASSQLSGTGDEKLFF.